Listed here are 32 T cell receptor beta chains from one sample, sequenced in a study of shared clonotypes between healthy human individuals. Assay used: immunoSEQ multiplex PCR; TCRdb lists only in-frame clones, some missing. The table shows about 490,000 clones, with 70% to 85% occurring only once. The source material was PBMCs. The receptors shown here come from a middle-aged woman in good health. Some clones in this sample may be carry-over from other donors' samples.

Regarding this clone: Other DNA variants within this sample encode the same CDR3. The V and J genes are TRBV18 and TRBJ2-3; the D is unclear. Germline loops: CDR1 KGHSH, CDR2 LQKENI. V lost 3 bases and J lost 6, with 10 bases in between. There are 13 residues in the CDR3. The CDR3 region is CASSPPTRDTQYF. CDR3 bases: TGTGCCAGCTCACCTCCGACACGGGATACGCAGTATTTT.

V is TRBV4-2 and J is TRBJ1-1; the D is unclear. Trimming shortened V by 0 bases and J by 2 bases, and 7 bases separated the two germline ends. Germline V CDR1 and CDR2: LGHNA, YNFKEQ. This CDR3 spans 14 amino acids. The CDR3 region is CASSQEPGNTEAFF. CDR3 nucleotides: TGTGCCAGCAGCCAAGAGCCGGGTAACACTGAAGCTTTCTTT.

The rearrangement joins TRBV11-2 to TRBJ2-1; D is unresolved. V dropped 0 bases and J dropped 11 bases, with 11 bases sitting between them. Germline V CDR1 and CDR2: SGHAT, FQNNGV. The CDR3 covers 13 residues. In nucleotides, the CDR3 is TGTGCCAGCAGCTTAGACCAGCATGTAAAGCAGTTCTTC. Translated: CASSLDQHVKQFF.

The chain employs TRBV28 and TRBJ2-2; D might be TRBD1 or TRBD2, each matching 5 bases. The CDR3 sequence is 14 residues long. Per germline, CDR1 MDHEN and CDR2 SYDVKM. V was pared by 4 bases and J by 6 bases, with 12 bases between. CDR3 loop: CASSSPGTPGELFF. CDR3 DNA: TGTGCCAGCAGTTCCCCAGGGACCCCCGGGGAGCTGTTTTTT.

This clone was recorded many times. The chain uses TRBV27 and TRBJ2-2; TRBD2 matches at 10 bases. The CDR3 runs 16 residues. Germline values: CDR1 MNHEY, CDR2 SMNVEV (reference sequence). V dropped 5 bases and J dropped 5; count of bases not matched to a gene: 8. The CDR3 DNA follows: TGTGCCAGCAGTGGACTAGCGGTTAGAAGGACCGGGGAGCTGTTTTTT. It yields the protein CASSGLAVRRTGELFF.

This clone was detected a few times. This chain uses TRBV30 with TRBJ1-1; D ambiguous. Trimming shortened V by 3 bases and J by 4 bases, and 15 bases separated the two germline ends. Germline V CDR1 and CDR2: GTSNPN, SVGIG (reference sequence). The CDR3 extends over 14 amino acids. The CDR3 DNA reads as TGTGCCTGGAGCGGGCCCAGCCGATTCACTGAAGCTTTCTTT. Protein sequence: CAWSGPSRFTEAFF.

The chain carries TRBV15 and TRBJ2-5; D gene unclear. The V gene lost 5 bases and the J gene lost 2 bases, with 15 bases spanning the gap. Germline assignment: CDR1 LNHNV and CDR2 YYDKDF (reference sequence). This CDR3 comprises 15 residues. The CDR3 is CATSPRTWGQETQYF. The CDR3 nucleotides are TGTGCCACCAGCCCGAGAACATGGGGACAAGAGACCCAGTACTTC.

V and J are TRBV27 and TRBJ2-5, with TRBD1 matching 8 bases. The last part of the DNA fits TRBJ2-7 better; the J call may be wrong. From germline, CDR1 is MNHEY and CDR2 SMNVEV (reference sequence). The CDR3 runs to 13 residues. CDR3 amino acids: CASSRTGRHEQYF. In DNA form, the CDR3 reads TGTGCCAGCAGCCGGACAGGGAGGCACGAGCAGTACTTC.

The gene calls are TRBV5-1 and TRBJ2-3; D is possibly TRBD2 (6 bases). The CDR3 runs to 15 residues. V was trimmed by 0 bases and J by 0 bases, leaving 8 bases between them. Germline assignment: CDR1 SGHRS and CDR2 YFSETQ. The CDR3 spells CASSLASVSTDTQYF. The CDR3 nucleotides read TGCGCCAGCAGCTTGGCTAGCGTTAGCACAGATACGCAGTATTTT.

This clone was picked up many times. The CDR3 DNA sequence: TGTGCCAGCAGTTTAAGTCCTAGCGGGAGCTACGAGCAGTACTTC. It encodes CASSLSPSGSYEQYF. This chain links TRBV28 with TRBJ2-5; 10 positions agree with TRBD2. Gene TRBJ2-7 matches the end of the DNA better, so the J call may be wrong. This CDR3 contains 15 residues. Germline V gene sequence: CDR1 MDHEN, CDR2 SYDVKM.

The chain joins TRBV15 to TRBJ2-5; D gene ambiguous. CDR3 length: 14 amino acids. Looked up from germline, CDR1 is LNHNV and CDR2 is YYDKDF (reference sequence). The V end was cut by 1 base, the J end by 3 bases, with 9 bases between. The CDR3 region is CATSRGGKKETQYF. As DNA, the CDR3 is TGTGCCACCAGCAGAGGTGGAAAGAAAGAGACCCAGTACTTC.

This clone was observed once. The J gene is TRBJ2-5, the V gene TRBV7-6, with 10 bases fitting TRBD1. The CDR3 loop spans 15 amino acids. The ends lost 5 bases at V and 7 bases at J; junction bases unmatched: 10. From germline, CDR1 is SGHVS and CDR2 FNYEAQ. The CDR3 bases are TGTGCCAGCAGCCACTACCGACAGGGGGCTGCGACCCAGTACTTC. Amino acids: CASSHYRQGAATQYF.

V usage is TRBV29-1 and J usage is TRBJ2-7; 15 bases match TRBD2. The ends lost 0 bases at V and 4 bases at J; junction bases unmatched: 10. This CDR3 has 18 amino acids. Germline CDR1 and CDR2: SQVTM and ANQGSEA. CDR3 in amino acids: CSVEEAGLAGGTAYEQYF. Written as DNA, the CDR3 is TGCAGCGTTGAAGAGGCGGGACTAGCGGGAGGAACTGCGTACGAGCAGTACTTC.

Details on this clone: A read error may account for a junction end that differs from germline. V usage is TRBV28 and J usage is TRBJ1-5; D is possibly TRBD1 (5 bases). CDR1 and CDR2 from the germline V gene are MDHEN and SYDVKM. CDR3 length: 14 amino acids. The CDR3 reads CAGRLAGNNQPQHF. In nucleotides, the CDR3 is TGTGCCGGCAGGTTGGCAGGGAACAATCAGCCCCAGCATTTT.

The rearrangement uses TRBV7-9 and TRBJ2-3; 7 bases map to TRBD1. The trim removed 4 bases at V and 0 bases at J, leaving 4 bases unmatched. Germline values: CDR1 SEHNR, CDR2 FQNEAQ (reference sequence). This CDR3 contains 15 residues. CDR3 sequence: CASSSGQPSTDTQYF. The CDR3 coding sequence is TGTGCCAGCAGCTCGGGACAGCCTAGCACAGATACGCAGTATTTT.

Regarding this clone: In the same sample, other DNA sequences code for this CDR3. This sequence joins TRBV7-3 and TRBJ2-7, with 10 bases aligning to TRBD2. The CDR3 covers 15 residues. The germline V gene has CDR1 SGHTA and CDR2 FQGTGA. V dropped 2 bases and J dropped 7; count of bases not matched to a gene: 8. The CDR3 region has the DNA TGTGCCAGCAGCTTAGTGCTAGCGGGAGCTAGGGAGCAGTACTTC. It is translated as CASSLVLAGAREQYF.

The chain links TRBV6-1 to TRBJ1-2; no clear D. There are 14 residues in the CDR3. CDR1 MNHNS and CDR2 SASEGT come from the germline V gene. Deletions cut 0 bases from V and 8 bases from J, with 13 bases between. CDR3 in amino acids: CASSEARAGLGYTF. In DNA form, the CDR3 reads TGTGCCAGCAGTGAAGCGCGTGCCGGGCTGGGCTACACCTTC.

This clone was recorded at least ten times. The rearrangement links TRBV2 to TRBJ1-2; D is unclear. The V gene lost 3 bases and the J gene lost 2 bases, with 25 bases spanning the gap. The length of the CDR3 is 19 residues. The germline V gene encodes CDR1 SNHLY and CDR2 FYNNEI. CDR3 loop: CASSDSLGLGPYWNYGYTF. The CDR3 DNA is TGTGCCAGCAGTGATTCGTTAGGACTGGGCCCCTATTGGAACTATGGCTACACCTTC.

The chain uses TRBV7-3 and TRBJ2-2; 9 bases align to TRBD2. Trimming removed 2 bases from V and 3 bases from J; junction bases left unmatched: 4. Germline CDR1 SGHTA, CDR2 FQGTGA. The CDR3 extends over 16 amino acids. CDR3 sequence: CASSLSGLADTGELFF. Written as DNA, the CDR3 is TGTGCCAGCAGCTTATCGGGACTAGCAGACACCGGGGAGCTGTTTTTT.

In its sample, this clone was seen many times. The gene calls are TRBV25-1 and TRBJ1-1, with D unresolved. Per germline, CDR1 MGHDK and CDR2 SYGVNS. V lost 3 bases and J 0 bases, leaving 8 bases between the germline ends. CDR3 length: 14 amino acids. The CDR3 reads CASSDRSLNTEAFF. The CDR3 DNA sequence: TGTGCCAGCAGTGACCGCAGCCTGAACACTGAAGCTTTCTTT.

The V call is TRBV30, the J call TRBJ1-1; 8 positions match TRBD1. The J segment lost 3 bases and the V segment lost 2 bases, leaving 2 bases of the junction unmatched. The CDR3 runs to 13 residues. The V gene's germline CDR1 is GTSNPN and CDR2 SVGIG (reference sequence). CDR3 nucleotides: TGTGCCTGGAGTAAACAGGGGGACACTGAAGCTTTCTTT. Amino acid sequence: CAWSKQGDTEAFF.

The chain joins TRBV29-1 to TRBJ2-6; 7 bases match TRBD1. The V gene end was trimmed by 2 bases and the J gene end by 0 bases; junction bases not matched to a gene: 10. Germline-derived CDR1 and CDR2 are SQVTM and ANQGSEA. CDR3 size: 18 residues. The CDR3 is CSVELEDRRRSGANVLTF. The DNA for the CDR3 is TGCAGCGTTGAACTAGAGGACAGGCGACGCTCTGGGGCCAACGTCCTGACTTTC.

The rearrangement links TRBV7-8 to TRBJ1-5; no definite D call. With 5 bases removed from V and 5 bases from J, the gap between germline ends came to 19 bases. CDR1 SGHVS and CDR2 FQNEAQ come from the germline V gene. This CDR3 is 16 amino acids long. The CDR3 nucleotides are TGTGCCAGCAGCGTAACGGCGGGCAGCGCGCATCAGCCCCAGCATTTT. Translation: CASSVTAGSAHQPQHF.

This chain uses TRBV18 with TRBJ1-1; 7 bases line up with TRBD1. Looked up from germline, CDR1 is KGHSH and CDR2 is LQKENI. The V segment lost 3 bases and the J segment 4 bases; nucleotides outside the gene matches: 2. The CDR3 is made up of 13 amino acids. This CDR3 reads CASSPDRVTEAFF. CDR3 nucleotide sequence: TGTGCCAGCTCACCCGACAGGGTCACTGAAGCTTTCTTT.

V usage is TRBV5-3 and J usage is TRBJ1-2; D is possibly TRBD1 (6 bases). TRBV5-3 is known as an ORF, though its function is uncertain. The CDR3 contains 17 residues. V gave up 3 bases and J gave up 4 bases, with 22 bases separating them. The CDR3 spells CARSSWGGCFGSYGYTF. CDR3 DNA: TGTGCCAGAAGCTCCTGGGGGGGCTGTTTCGGGTCCTATGGCTACACCTTC.

CDR3 amino acids: CASSQKRKATDTQYF. The CDR3 DNA follows: TGTGCCAGCAGCCAAAAGCGGAAAGCAACAGATACGCAGTATTTT. The rearrangement uses TRBV14 and TRBJ2-3; the D gene is possibly TRBD2 (5 bases). Germline V gene sequence: CDR1 SGHDN, CDR2 FVKESK. With 2 bases removed from V and 3 bases from J, the gap between germline ends came to 12 bases. This CDR3 spans 15 amino acids.

This clone was detected only once. The V call is TRBV7-2, the J call TRBJ2-7; D not resolved. Trimming stripped 1 base from V and 2 bases from J, with 3 bases between. This CDR3 spans 12 amino acids. Germline V gene lookup returns CDR1 SGHTA and CDR2 FQGNSA. The CDR3: CASSLVPYEQYF. CDR3 sequence (DNA): TGTGCCAGCAGCTTAGTCCCCTACGAGCAGTACTTC.

The chain employs TRBV11-2 and TRBJ2-3; D is perhaps TRBD2 (5 bases). The CDR3 is 13 residues long. CDR1 is SGHAT and CDR2 is FQNNGV in the germline V gene. The V gene lost 5 bases and the J gene lost 7 bases, with 13 bases spanning the gap. The CDR3 region is CASSEEAVNTQYF. The CDR3 DNA sequence: TGTGCCAGCAGCGAAGAAGCGGTGAATACGCAGTATTTT.

The CDR3 loop reads CASSIIGTSVGNEQFF. The CDR3, as DNA: TGTGCCAGCAGCATTATAGGGACTAGCGTCGGCAATGAGCAGTTCTTC. The genes are TRBV7-6 and TRBJ2-1; 10 nucleotides agree with TRBD2. The CDR3 is made up of 16 amino acids. Per germline, CDR1 SGHVS and CDR2 FNYEAQ. V lost 5 bases to trimming and J lost 6 bases; unmatched junction nucleotides: 10.

The chain carries TRBV7-2 and TRBJ2-1; TRBD2 matches 11 bases. Germline-derived CDR1 and CDR2 are SGHTA and FQGNSA. This CDR3 has 15 amino acids. J was trimmed by 4 bases and V by 5 bases; bases with no gene match: 4. The CDR3 region has the DNA TGTGCCAGCAGCCGGGGACTAGCGGAATACAATGAGCAGTTCTTC. Protein sequence: CASSRGLAEYNEQFF.

This chain links TRBV5-1 with TRBJ2-1, with 10 bases lining up with TRBD2. Germline lookup yields CDR1 SGHRS and CDR2 YFSETQ. The CDR3 is 15 amino acids. V shed 1 base, J shed 9 bases, and the junction held 7 bases outside the gene matches. The DNA of the CDR3 is TGCGCCAGCAGCTTGCTGCTAGCGGGGGCTCCTGAGCAGTTCTTC. Protein product: CASSLLLAGAPEQFF.

The gene calls are TRBV2 and TRBJ2-2; 7 bases line up with TRBD1. This CDR3 has 14 amino acids. CDR1 and CDR2 from the germline V gene are SNHLY and FYNNEI. Trimming at V came to 8 bases and at J to 4 bases, leaving 7 bases not matched to a gene. For the CDR3, the DNA is TGTGCCAGCGCCGACAGGGTCGGCACCGGGGAGCTGTTTTTT. Its translation: CASADRVGTGELFF.